Given below is one T cell receptor beta chain in context. This entry comes from a study of CD8 T cells in Susac syndrome. Study in general: Patients with Susac syndrome were, at the time of blood collection, therapy-naive, maintained on corticosteroids, or maintained on intravenous immunoglobulin alone.

The V gene lost 6 bases and the J gene lost 2 bases, with 14 bases spanning the gap. From germline, CDR1 is MRHNA and CDR2 SNTAGT. This CDR3 contains 15 residues. RNA in amounts of about 0.5 to 1 ug was reverse transcribed with random hexamers. TCRdb redid the calling of the immunoSEQ multiplex PCR reads with MiXCR, one entry per CDR3 protein. The sample holds some 150,000 distinct CDR3 sequences, approximately 96% seen once. TEMRA cells were FACS-enriched, and CD8+ and CD4+ T cells were isolated negatively. The chain carries TRBV6-4 and TRBJ2-1, with a weak D call TRBD1 (6 bases). Sequences were obtained from CD4+ T cells from PBMCs. The sequence was obtained from a human donor with Susac syndrome. The CDR3 spells CASSLGGEPYNEQFF. CDR3 nucleotide sequence: TGTGCCAGCAGCTTAGGGGGAGAACCCTACAATGAGCAGTTCTTC.